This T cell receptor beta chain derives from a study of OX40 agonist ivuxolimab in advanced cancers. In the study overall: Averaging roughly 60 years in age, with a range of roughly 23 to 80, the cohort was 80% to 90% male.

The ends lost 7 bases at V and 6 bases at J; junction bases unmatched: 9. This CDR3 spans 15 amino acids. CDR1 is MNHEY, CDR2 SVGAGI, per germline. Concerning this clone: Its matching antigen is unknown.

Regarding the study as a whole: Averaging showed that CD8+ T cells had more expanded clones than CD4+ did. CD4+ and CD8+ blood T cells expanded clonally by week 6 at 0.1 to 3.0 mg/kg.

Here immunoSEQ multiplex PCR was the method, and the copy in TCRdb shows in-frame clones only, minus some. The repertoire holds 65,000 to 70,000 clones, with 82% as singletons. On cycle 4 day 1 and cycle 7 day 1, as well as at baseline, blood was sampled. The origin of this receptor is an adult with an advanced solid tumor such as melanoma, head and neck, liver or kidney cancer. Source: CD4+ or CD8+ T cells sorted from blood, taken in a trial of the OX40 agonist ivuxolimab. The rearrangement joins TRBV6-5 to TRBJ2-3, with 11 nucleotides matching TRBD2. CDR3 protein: CASNQDRTSGDTQYF. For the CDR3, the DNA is TGTGCCAGCAACCAAGACCGGACTAGCGGGGATACGCAGTATTTT.